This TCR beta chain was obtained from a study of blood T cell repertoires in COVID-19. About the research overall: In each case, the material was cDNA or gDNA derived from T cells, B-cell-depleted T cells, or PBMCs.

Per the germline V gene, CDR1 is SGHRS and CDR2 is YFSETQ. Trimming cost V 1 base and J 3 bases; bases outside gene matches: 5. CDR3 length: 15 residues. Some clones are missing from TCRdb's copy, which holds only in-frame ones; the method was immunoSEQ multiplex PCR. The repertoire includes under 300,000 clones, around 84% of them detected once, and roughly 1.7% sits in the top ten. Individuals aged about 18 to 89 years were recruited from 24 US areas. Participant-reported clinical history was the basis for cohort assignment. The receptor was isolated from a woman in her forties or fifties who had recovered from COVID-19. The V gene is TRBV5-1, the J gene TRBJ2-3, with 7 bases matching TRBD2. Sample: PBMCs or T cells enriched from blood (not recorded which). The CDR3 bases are TGCGCCAGCAGCTTGAGGACTAGTCAGACAGATACGCAGTATTTT. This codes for CASSLRTSQTDTQYF.